The 10 T cell receptor beta chains given below trace back to one sample, sequenced in a study of identical twins. Each CDR3 protein gets one entry after TCRdb re-called the 5' RACE reads with MiXCR. The sample contains about 530,000 distinct CDR3 sequences, approximately 20% of which appear only once. The same sample was also used in a study of yellow fever vaccine responses in identical twins.

The source material was CD4+ T cells sorted from blood. The receptor set was obtained from a woman younger than 30 in good health.

The rearrangement joins TRBV3-1 to TRBJ1-3; D is unclear. The ends were cut back, 1 base at V and 1 base at J, with 8 bases in the middle. Looked up from germline, CDR1 is LGHDT and CDR2 is YNNKEL (reference sequence). The CDR3 is 15 amino acids. CDR3 loop: CASSQGRRSGNTIYF. In nucleotides, the CDR3 is TGTGCCAGCAGCCAAGGCAGAAGGTCTGGAAACACCATATATTTT. Supplemented by reference TRBV3-1 and TRBJ1-3, the full variable domain reads DTAVSQTPKYLVTQMGNDKSIKCEQNLGHDTMYWYKQDSKKFLKIMFSYNNKELIINETVPNRFSPKSPDKAHLNLHINSLELGDSAVYFCASSQGRRSGNTIYFGEGSWLTVV.

The V gene is TRBV20-1, the J gene TRBJ2-7; D is undetermined. There are 12 residues in the CDR3. Germline loops: CDR1 DFQATT, CDR2 SNEGSKA (reference sequence). V dropped 3 bases and J dropped 2 bases, with 8 bases sitting between them. Here the CDR3 reads CSARDGTYEQYF. The CDR3 bases are TGCAGTGCTAGGGACGGAACCTACGAGCAGTACTTC.

Here the CDR3 DNA reads TGTGCCAGCAGCCAAGATCGGCCAGCATATGGCTACACCTTC. It codes for CASSQDRPAYGYTF. The chain recombines TRBV3-1 with TRBJ1-2, with D uncertain. Trimming cost V 0 bases and J 5 bases, with 10 bases left between them. The CDR3 has 14 amino acids. The germline V gene has CDR1 LGHDT and CDR2 YNNKEL (reference sequence).

The chain couples TRBV28 to TRBJ2-5, with a possible D match to TRBD2 (6 bases). Deletions cut 6 bases from V and 5 bases from J, with 16 bases between. CDR3 length: 14 residues. The V gene's germline CDR1 is MDHEN and CDR2 SYDVKM. The chain's CDR3 is CASSSREAGETQYF. CDR3 bases: TGTGCCAGCAGCTCCAGGGAGGCCGGGGAGACCCAGTACTTC.

The chain recombines TRBV29-1 with TRBJ2-5; TRBD2 matches 11 bases. The CDR3 extends over 14 amino acids. V was clipped by 6 bases and J by 5 bases; unmatched bases: 8. Per the germline V gene, CDR1 is SQVTM and CDR2 is ANQGSEA. The CDR3 loop is CSVGTSGGRETQYF. CDR3 bases: TGCAGCGTCGGTACTAGCGGGGGAAGGGAGACCCAGTACTTC.

The gene calls are TRBV5-1 and TRBJ2-2; TRBD1 matches at 7 bases. V was pared by 4 bases and J by 6 bases, with 9 bases of the junction left unmatched. The CDR3 extends over 15 amino acids. Germline CDR1 SGHRS, CDR2 YFSETQ. CDR3 protein: CASSRRQGAAGELFF. The CDR3 coding sequence is TGCGCCAGCAGCCGGAGACAGGGAGCGGCCGGGGAGCTGTTTTTT. The variable domain in full, with the rest retrieved from reference TRBV5-1 and TRBJ2-2, is KAGVTQTPRYLIKTRGQQVTLSCSPISGHRSVSWYQQTPGQGLQFLFEYFSETQRNKGNFPGRFSGRQFSNSRSEMNVSTLELGDSALYLCASSRRQGAAGELFFGEGSRLTVL.

The rearrangement joins TRBV7-2 to TRBJ2-2; TRBD1 or TRBD2 may be the D gene (5 bases each). CDR3 size: 14 residues. CDR1 SGHTA and CDR2 FQGNSA come from the germline V gene. The V and J ends lost 6 bases and 6 bases respectively, with 14 bases between them. CDR3 residues: CASRVDSGPGELFF. DNA for the CDR3: TGTGCCAGCAGGGTGGACTCAGGGCCCGGGGAGCTGTTTTTT.

The chain links TRBV20-1 to TRBJ2-7; the D call may be TRBD1 or TRBD2 (6 bases each). V was trimmed by 3 bases and J by 4 bases, leaving 10 bases between them. The CDR3 covers 12 residues. In germline, CDR1 is DFQATT, CDR2 SNEGSKA (reference sequence). As DNA, the CDR3 is TGCAGTGCTAGTAAGGGGGGATACGAGCAGTACTTC. Protein: CSASKGGYEQYF.

This clonotype was seen a few times. The chain joins TRBV3-1 to TRBJ2-5; 8 positions agree with TRBD2. Germline V gives CDR1 LGHDT, CDR2 YNNKEL (reference sequence). There are 18 residues in the CDR3. The V and J ends lost 5 bases and 2 bases, in that order; junction bases with no gene match: 16. CDR3 residues: CASSYFFGTRGRQETQYF. CDR3 DNA: TGTGCCAGCAGCTACTTTTTTGGGACTAGGGGTAGGCAAGAGACCCAGTACTTC.

The chain employs TRBV20-1 and TRBJ2-7; 8 bases line up with TRBD2. With V trimmed by 3 bases and J by 4 bases, 14 bases remained unmatched. Germline CDR1 reads DFQATT; CDR2 reads SNEGSKA (reference sequence). This CDR3 is built from 16 residues. The CDR3 spells CSASPRGSGMLYEQYF. CDR3 in DNA: TGCAGTGCTAGTCCCCGTGGTAGCGGGATGCTATACGAGCAGTACTTC.